A single TCR beta chain is shown here with its context. These data are taken from a study of T-cell memory formation after mild COVID-19. For the study at large: The study found TCR clusters largely donor specific.

Per the germline V gene, CDR1 is SGHRS and CDR2 is YFSETQ. This CDR3 has 14 amino acids. V was pared by 1 base and J by 3 bases, with 10 bases between. 5'RACE with constant-segment primers built TCRalpha and TCRbeta cDNA libraries with UMIs. Via MiXCR, TCRdb re-called the 5' RACE reads, giving one row per CDR3 protein. In the table there are fewer than 250,000 distinct CDR3 sequences, around 30% of which are singletons. The sequenced sample consisted of PBMCs or a T cell subset sorted from them (not recorded which). The chain has TRBV5-1 and TRBJ1-1; D is uncertain. The receptor was derived from an adult woman who had mild COVID-19 (a few samples of this study predate the infection). Cell type and time point are not known. The CDR3 loop is CASSLLRWYTEAFF. The CDR3 DNA reads TGCGCCAGCAGCTTGCTCAGGTGGTACACTGAAGCTTTCTTT.